The clone carrying this T cell receptor beta chain was counted many times. Its specificity is unknown. The sample originates from a study of human T cells and chemical hapten exposure. Study summary: Researchers reported sensitizing a roughly 2 cm by roughly 2 cm upper inner arm skin site with 2% DPC. Study findings and constraints: Those TCRs sitting above 1 in 1000 frequency stayed the same with DPC sensitization.

During construction of the library, unique molecular identifiers were attached to individual cDNA molecules for quantitative, reproducible TCR counting. TCRdb ran MiXCR on the RACE reads and lists one entry per CDR3 protein. This table has some 400,000 distinct CDR3 sequences, roughly 4.8% appearing once. Time point given: patch test 1, 2 weeks after DPC sensitization. Treatment reported: therapeutic diphenylcyclopropenone sensitization with weekly scalp DPC. Germline assignment: CDR1 SQVTM and CDR2 ANQGSEA. V was pared by 1 base and J by 0 bases, with 13 bases between. CDR3 length: 16 amino acids. This chain links TRBV29-1 with TRBJ2-1, with D possibly called TRBD1 or TRBD2 (5 bases each). The receptor was derived from a woman aged 50 to 60 with alopecia areata. Some clones in this sample may be carry-over from other donors' samples. The sample was whole blood, taken in connection with sensitization to the hapten diphenylcyclopropenone (DPC). CDR3 sequence (DNA): TGCAGCGTTGAAGGGGGGTCAGTCTCCTCCTACAATGAGCAGTTCTTC. This codes for CSVEGGSVSSYNEQFF.